The source of this TCR beta chain is a study of OX40 agonist ivuxolimab in advanced cancers. The method was immunoSEQ multiplex PCR; TCRdb's version includes in-frame clones alone and lacks a portion of them. There are about 55,000 clones in the sample; approximately 80% occur only once, and approximately 6.8% lies in the top ten. This clonotype originated in an adult with an advanced solid tumor such as melanoma, head and neck, liver or kidney cancer. The source was CD4+ or CD8+ T cells sorted from blood, collected in a trial of the OX40 agonist ivuxolimab.

The CDR3 loop is CASSLDFRNYNEQFF. The CDR3 DNA reads as TGTGCCAGCAGCTTGGACTTCCGAAACTACAATGAGCAGTTCTTC. The chain uses TRBV11-2 and TRBJ2-1, with D possibly being TRBD2 (5 bases). Germline CDR1 and CDR2: SGHAT and FQNNGV. This CDR3 contains 15 residues. Trimming took off 3 bases at V and 3 bases at J, with 12 bases between the two ends. Based on the CDR3 plus reference TRBV11-2 and TRBJ2-1, the full variable domain is EAGVAQSPRYKIIEKRQSVAFWCNPISGHATLYWYQQILGQGPKLLIQFQNNGVVDDSQLPKDRFSAERLKGVDSTLKIQPAKLEDSAVYLCASSLDFRNYNEQFFGPGTRLTVL.